The sequence of this T cell receptor (beta chain) was determined in a study of T cells in Graves' hyperthyroidism and ophthalmopathy (dated by TCRdb to between 2018 and 2020). Background on the whole study: Peripheral blood samples were taken at initial diagnosis, before any treatment was given. To identify TCR V-J signatures that set the groups apart, the researchers used a discovery cohort of about a hundred patients, made up of 40 to 45 with Graves' ophthalmopathy and 57 with stable Graves' hyperthyroidism. Prospective prediction of ophthalmopathy was tested in an independent validation cohort consisting of 18 to 20 hyperthyroidism patients and over 15 patients who later progressed to ophthalmopathy. The 100 discovery patients were divided at random into training and test sets in a 7:3 ratio. The study also compared thyroid tissue and blood T-cell repertoires from 5 to 7 Graves' hyperthyroidism patients. After sampling, hyperthyroidism patients received methimazole starting at 30 mg daily, and ophthalmopathy patients received high-dose intravenous methylprednisolone. The paper reports TCR Vbeta CDR3 sequencing of 135 peripheral blood samples: approximately 41 ophthalmopathy, under 80 hyperthyroidism and around 17 progressor patients. The full study reports these points: Blood samples also contained most of the expanded thyroid clonotypes (frequency above 0.001), which suggests that blood repertoires may reflect thyroid immune responses. In validation, the model predicted progression to ophthalmopathy a median of around 6.5 months before onset, with about 64% sensitivity and around 76% specificity. In cross-validation, a model built on a 13 V-J signature told ophthalmopathy apart from stable hyperthyroidism with approximately 90% sensitivity and roughly 83% specificity, and in testing the same model reached 80%/75%. Sample size was not statistically predetermined, and blinding of investigators to group allocation was not performed.

Ophthalmopathy patients had moderately to severely active disease, Clinical Activity Score of at least 3, NOSPECS grade of at least 4, and duration under 3 months. Exclusion was applied to patients with uncontrolled infections, other autoimmune diseases, pregnancy or lactation. Diagnoses were established on the basis of clinical symptoms, serum thyroxine and TRAb, thyroid ultrasound, and orbital computed tomography. PBMCs were isolated from 7.5 to 10 ml of fresh peripheral blood by Ficoll-Paque density gradient centrifugation. Total RNA was extracted using Trizol reagent, and RNA quality was assessed on an Agilent 2100 Bioanalyzer. This clonotype has just a few counts. It lacks a known antigen. Base-call qualities are not available, and no considerably larger clone is one nucleotide away. Inclusive of the bounding cysteine and phenylalanine, the CDR3 is 14 residues long. Solely the CDR3 DNA is kept, with 42 bases framed from the first base. V and J lose 10 bases and 5 bases, and a span of 15 bases separates them. In the germline V gene, CDR1 corresponds to MGHRA and CDR2 to YSYEKL.

TCR beta CDR3 regions were amplified from RNA transcripts. The TCR CDR3 was subjected to a first round of RT-PCR using the HTBI primer set and the Qiagen OneStep RT-PCR kit. Libraries were constructed in a second round of multiplex PCR, after which size selection and purification were carried out. Libraries were sequenced paired-end with 100 bp reads on an Illumina HiSeq2000. From the authors' description of their analysis: SOAPnuke was used to process the raw data, with reads discarded if the reads contained adapters or uncalled bases, had a mean Phred below 15, or lacked an exact constant-primer or identifier match. COPE v1.2.5 was used to merge high-quality paired reads, and clonotypes were defined as unique nucleotide sequences. MiTCR v1.1 was used to align clonotypes to the IMGT TRBV, TRBD and TRBJ reference segments. The analysis included only V-J combinations with a frequency above 0.0001, which together covered approximately 99% of the repertoires. A TCS score was defined as the ratio between F50 (clonal expansion) and ExV (chaos), using BLOSUM62-based TCRdist between CDR3 peptides within each V-J. Welch's t-statistics and random forest reduced roughly 540 V-J features to 10 to 15, which were used in a naive Bayes classifier (R e1071). TCRdb reprocessing: public reads trimmed at Q25 with fastp, clones called with MiXCR, in-frame beta chains kept. Rows are unified per CDR3 protein, each entry keeping the most common DNA and genes. What appears here as the V and J calls and clone size reflects TCRdb's work, not the paper's. This sample comprises about 530,000 distinct CDR3 sequences, about 15% of them detected only once. The ten most abundant clones make up 17% of the sample.

The rearrangement joined TRBV4-1 to TRBJ1-6; no confident D gene assignment can be made. Sequenced material: blood. This receptor was taken from a woman aged 18-29 years with Graves' ophthalmopathy. The CDR3 has the sequence CATRRERNNSPLHF. The nucleotide sequence reads as follows: TGCGCCACTAGGCGGGAGAGGAATAATTCACCCCTCCACTTT.